The present entry profiles one T cell receptor beta chain with its context. Its antigen is unknown. There are no base qualities to consult, and no much larger clone falls within one base. This record belongs to a study of blood T cell repertoires in COVID-19 (dated by TCRdb to 2020 to 2022). Background on the whole study: The collaborator samples originated in the United States, Italy and Spain and spanned the acute and convalescent phases of COVID-19. The prospective study material was composed of cDNA or gDNA derived from T cells, B-cell-depleted T cells, or PBMCs. Subjects who had been exposed to COVID-19, were actively infected with it, or had recovered from it provided the deeply sampled blood TCRbeta repertoires that made up the dataset. The repertoires were made available in a free public database intended to serve as a resource for research on the immune response to SARS-CoV-2. The samples were drawn from two sources: the first 160 participants of the ongoing ImmuneRACE study, and 1,200 or so subjects contributed by 6 global collaborators. The sample metadata nearly always contained a de-identified subject ID, COVID-19 status, age in years and sex. Where available, HLA class I and class II types were taken from metadata supplied by the sample provider and were not determined by assay-based typing.

V loses 4 bases of germline sequence and J loses 0 bases, and the interval between the two ends is 15 bases. The CDR3 spans 16 residues, from the cysteine through the phenylalanine. The entry retains the CDR3 DNA only, 48 bases that are in frame from base 1. The germline V gene yields MNHEY for CDR1 and SVGAGI for CDR2. TCRbeta CDR3 regions were amplified from genomic DNA using the immunoSEQ Assay, a bias-controlled multiplex PCR. Per the authors' processing: The number of nucleated cells in each sample was estimated from the amplification of reference gene primers within the assay. Sequence reads were collapsed and filtered to measure the absolute abundance of every unique TCRbeta CDR3 rearrangement. For each sample, productive Simpson clonality was calculated as the square root of Simpson's diversity index across productive rearrangements. The table comes from immuneACCESS by way of TCRdb, which keeps in-frame sequences with V and J called. Part of the clones is missing from these tables; in studies checked, under half for an unresolved V gene and the rest for unknown reasons. V, J and clone size are taken as reported in that table, and D and trimming were inferred from the DNA itself. This sample has 75,000 to 80,000 clones in its table, and 70% to 90% of those were observed once. 15% to 20% of the sample rests with the top ten.

Whole blood was collected in K2EDTA tubes by collaborating institutions according to the institutions' own protocols. Collaborator samples were shipped for TCRbeta analysis as frozen whole blood, isolated PBMCs, or DNA extracted from either sample type. The paper as a whole reports these results and caveats: The amount of clinical and demographic metadata varied by source and participant and was provided uncurated.

What was sequenced was peripheral blood. The sequence derives from a woman between 55 and 75 years old with acute or convalescent COVID-19. The V and J segments used are TRBV6-5 and TRBJ1-1, and TRBD1 may be the D gene, going by 6 matching bases. The CDR3 protein is CASSWGLGGMNTEAFF. The nucleotides read TGTGCCAGCAGTTGGGGGCTGGGAGGGATGAACACTGAAGCTTTCTTT.